The next 5 T cell receptor beta chains were all read from a single sample in a study of cytomegalovirus exposure and HLA in healthy donors. PCR involved 60 Vbeta and 13 Jbeta primers. Data came from immunoSEQ multiplex PCR; TCRdb stores just in-frame clones and leaves some out. The sample holds tens of thousands of clones, 70% seen once. Sequencing was carried out using PBMCs. The receptor set was obtained from a woman between 45 and 65 years old in good health and CMV-seropositive.

The gene calls are TRBV4-3 and TRBJ2-5; D is possibly TRBD2 (5 bases). This CDR3 is built from 15 residues. CDR1 is LGHNA and CDR2 is YSLEER in the germline V gene. Trimming left V 4 bases short and J 5 bases short, with 17 bases between. The chain's CDR3 is CASSPSAAPGETQYF. CDR3 sequence (DNA): TGCGCCAGCAGCCCGTCAGCGGCTCCTGGGGAGACCCAGTACTTC.

DNA of the CDR3: TGCGCCAGCAGCTTACGGGGCCAAGAGACCCAGTACTTC. Translated, it gives CASSLRGQETQYF. The rearrangement uses TRBV5-1 and TRBJ2-5; perhaps TRBD2 as D (5 bases). Germline V gives CDR1 SGHRS, CDR2 YFSETQ. This CDR3 spans 13 amino acids. With 2 bases removed from V and 1 base from J, the gap between germline ends came to 6 bases. Looking up the rest from reference TRBV5-1 and TRBJ2-5 gives the full variable domain: KAGVTQTPRYLIKTRGQQVTLSCSPISGHRSVSWYQQTPGQGLQFLFEYFSETQRNKGNFPGRFSGRQFSNSRSEMNVSTLELGDSALYLCASSLRGQETQYFGPGTRLLVL.

V is TRBV20-1 and J is TRBJ1-2; D ambiguous. The CDR3 consists of 11 residues. Germline V gives CDR1 DFQATT, CDR2 SNEGSKA (reference sequence). As DNA, the CDR3 is TGCAGCGGGCGCGAGGGTTATGGCTACACCTTC. This gives the protein CSGREGYGYTF.

This sequence joins TRBV30 and TRBJ2-1, with 9 bases lining up with TRBD1. V lost 5 bases to trimming and J lost 4 bases; unmatched junction nucleotides: 6. This CDR3 is built from 14 residues. The V gene's germline CDR1 is GTSNPN and CDR2 SVGIG (reference sequence). CDR3 nucleotide sequence: TGTGCCTGGGAACCGACAGGGGGTTACAATGAGCAGTTCTTC. This codes for CAWEPTGGYNEQFF.

Here the CDR3 reads CAWSVFLAGGGGELFF. CDR3 bases: TGTGCCTGGAGTGTGTTCCTAGCGGGAGGGGGCGGGGAGCTGTTTTTT. The chain joins TRBV30 to TRBJ2-2, with 12 bases fitting TRBD2. The CDR3 consists of 16 residues. CDR1 GTSNPN and CDR2 SVGIG come from the germline V gene (reference sequence). The ends lost 0 bases at V and 7 bases at J; junction bases unmatched: 6. Based on the CDR3 plus reference TRBV30 and TRBJ2-2, the full variable domain is SQTIHQWPATLVQPVGSPLSLECTVEGTSNPNLYWYRQAAGRGLQLLFYSVGIGQISSEVPQNLSASRPQDRQFILSSKKLLLSDSGFYLCAWSVFLAGGGGELFFGEGSRLTVL.